This record looks at one TCR beta chain sequence and its context. This clonotype was counted ten times or more. Its antigen specificity is not known. No base quality values were provided; no much bigger clone lies one nucleotide off. The library relied on PCR. This sample was sequenced with an Illumina HiSeq 2500. TCR libraries were prepared with molecular barcoding, using unique molecular identifiers to normalize TCRbeta repertoire quantification. Using fastp trimming at Q25 and MiXCR clonotype assembly, TCRdb reanalyzed the public sequencing data and kept in-frame beta chains. Rows are combined by CDR3 protein, so each entry shows the most common genes and DNA. The sample records almost 500,000 distinct CDR3 sequences, 10% of which are singletons. The ten biggest clones cover 2% of the sample. This record belongs to a study of T-cell reconstitution after alpha-beta-depleted transplantation in children (dated by TCRdb to 2016 to 2017). Looking at the study overall: Using TCR repertoire profiling, the study followed T-cell immune reconstitution in a quantitative way in children after TCRalphabeta/CD19-depleted allogeneic hematopoietic cell transplantation.

This sample's treatment or condition label indicates: allogeneic hematopoietic cell transplantation with graft depleted of TCRalphabeta T cells and CD19 B cells. The transplant recipients were children given TCRalphabeta/CD19-depleted allogeneic hematopoietic cell grafts. Including the terminal cysteine and phenylalanine, the CDR3 comprises 13 residues. Only the CDR3 part of the read is kept: 39 bases, read in frame from the first base. V sheds 6 bases and J sheds 0 bases, leaving 11 bases between their ends. For CDR1 and CDR2, the germline V gene (reference sequence) lists DFQATT and SNEGSKA. Overall study results and their limits: About two months after transplant, the apparently early recovery of alphabetaT-cell counts reportedly depended on just several hundred clones that had expanded rapidly and came from non-depleted graft cells. In some patients, high TCRbeta diversity at day 60 was attributed to recipient T cells and intrathymic progenitors that had survived conditioning. Hyperexpanded clone frequencies declined over subsequent months; after one year, T-cell counts and TCRbeta diversity were mostly attributed to newly produced T cells.

The sequencing used PBMCs, collected before TCRalphabeta/CD19-depleted stem cell transplant. The receptor was derived from a child aged 2-15 years with inherited bone marrow failure, due to receive a stem cell transplant. The V gene is TRBV20-1 and the J gene is TRBJ1-1; the D gene is perhaps TRBD1, on 5 matching bases. The CDR3 here reads CSAVGRMNTEAFF. The nucleotides read TGCAGTGCCGTGGGACGGATGAACACTGAAGCTTTCTTT.